These 20 T cell receptor beta chains were sequenced from one sample in a study of cytomegalovirus exposure and HLA in healthy donors. Primers: 60 Vbeta forward and 13 Jbeta reverse. Assay: immunoSEQ multiplex PCR; the TCRdb copy retains only in-frame clones and omits some. Among about 160,000 clones listed, around 77% were seen once. Specimen: PBMCs. The receptors were gathered from a woman in her thirties or forties in good health and CMV-seronegative.

The chain combines TRBV7-8 with TRBJ2-2, with TRBD1 matching 9 bases. The germline CDR1 and CDR2 sequences are SGHVS and FQNEAQ. There are 16 residues in the CDR3. With 4 bases clipped from V and 4 bases from J, the junction kept 7 bases outside the gene matches. The CDR3, as DNA: TGTGCCAGCAGCTCACAACAGGGGGCGGGCACCGGGGAGCTGTTTTTT. This gives the protein CASSSQQGAGTGELFF.

The J gene is TRBJ1-1, the V gene TRBV21-1; TRBD1, the table's D call, lacks a check against the DNA. TRBV21-1 is classified as a pseudogene. There are 14 residues in the CDR3. The CDR3 region is CVPLQGQIRTEAFF. CDR3 coding DNA: TGTGTCCCGTTACAGGGTCAAATTCGCACTGAAGCTTTCTTT.

The chain is built from TRBV27 and TRBJ1-5, with 7 positions matching TRBD1. Trimming took 5 bases from V and 5 from J; bases not matched to a gene: 3. The CDR3 is 13 amino acids. Germline V gene sequence: CDR1 MNHEY, CDR2 SMNVEV (reference sequence). DNA for the CDR3: TGTGCCAGCAGTATGGGACAGTATCAGCCCCAGCATTTT. Translation gives CASSMGQYQPQHF.

This clone was observed a single time. J is TRBJ2-1 and V is TRBV25-1, with D tentatively TRBD1 (5 bases). V gave up 4 bases and J gave up 8 bases, with 9 bases separating them. Germline V CDR1 and CDR2: MGHDK, SYGVNS. The CDR3 is 12 residues long. This chain's CDR3 is CASSAQGYEQFF. The CDR3 coding sequence is TGTGCCAGCAGTGCCCAGGGCTATGAGCAGTTCTTC.

In DNA, the CDR3 is TGTGCCAGCAGTGCCGAAGTCCTAGCGAATCAGCCCCAGCATTTT. Encoded protein: CASSAEVLANQPQHF. The genes are TRBV2 and TRBJ1-5; the D is unclear. Trimming shortened V by 4 bases and J by 4 bases, and 14 bases separated the two germline ends. Germline V lookup: CDR1 SNHLY, CDR2 FYNNEI. This CDR3 region has 15 residues. The full variable domain, its missing parts supplied by reference TRBV2 and TRBJ1-5, is EPEVTQTPSHQVTQMGQEVILRCVPISNHLYFYWYRQILGQKVEFLVSFYNNEISEKSEIFDDQFSVERPDGSNFTLKIRSTKLEDSAMYFCASSAEVLANQPQHFGDGTRLSIL.

Of note for this clone: The junction departs from the called germline gene at one end, perhaps through a read error. V and J are TRBV7-7 and TRBJ2-3; no clear D. Germline-derived CDR1 and CDR2 are SSHAT and FNYEAQ (reference sequence). The length of the CDR3 is 13 residues. The CDR3 reads CASSLSVPDTQYF. CDR3 sequence (DNA): TGTGCTAGCAGCCTTAGTGTCCCAGATACGCAGTATTTT.

This sequence joins TRBV6-5 and TRBJ2-1, with 11 bases that match TRBD2. The length of the CDR3 is 14 residues. Germline V CDR1 and CDR2: MNHEY, SVGAGI. V lost 11 bases to trimming and J lost 7 bases; unmatched junction nucleotides: 10. As DNA, the CDR3 is TGTGCCGTTTATAGCGGGAGGGCCCTGAATGAGCAGTTCTTC. It specifies CAVYSGRALNEQFF.

The genes are TRBV10-3 and TRBJ1-1, with TRBD1 identical over 7 bases. From germline, CDR1 is ENHRY and CDR2 SYGVKD. The CDR3 runs to 13 residues. V was pared by 10 bases and J by 2 bases, with 7 bases of the junction left unmatched. The CDR3 sequence is CATSGTANTEAFF. The CDR3 coding sequence is TGTGCCACCTCTGGGACAGCCAACACTGAAGCTTTCTTT.

The genes are TRBV28 and TRBJ1-2, with 7 bases matching TRBD1. Germline V gene data show CDR1 as MDHEN and CDR2 as SYDVKM. There are 15 residues in the CDR3. Trimming took 4 bases from V and 3 from J; bases not matched to a gene: 8. The CDR3 reads CASSSSGTDYYGYTF. The CDR3 region has the DNA TGTGCCAGCAGTTCTTCCGGGACAGACTACTATGGCTACACCTTC.

The chain is built from TRBV4-1 and TRBJ1-5; D call uncertain. Germline lookup yields CDR1 MGHRA and CDR2 YSYEKL. Trimming pared 1 base from V and 4 bases from J, leaving 11 bases between. CDR3 length: 15 residues. The CDR3, as DNA: TGCGCCAGCAGCCAAGGGGAGGCTGGGAATCAGCCCCAGCATTTT. Translating it yields CASSQGEAGNQPQHF.

The chain combines TRBV28 with TRBJ1-2; weak D call: TRBD1 (6 bases). The germline gives CDR1 MDHEN, CDR2 SYDVKM. The CDR3 has 14 amino acids. Trimming removed 7 bases at V and 3 bases at J, with 15 bases between. The CDR3 loop reads CASTSGGADYGYTF. In DNA, the CDR3 is TGTGCCAGCACCTCCGGGGGGGCGGACTATGGCTACACCTTC.

The rearrangement joins TRBV11-2 to TRBJ2-2; 9 nucleotides line up with TRBD2. Germline CDR1 is SGHAT and CDR2 is FQNNGV. CDR3 length: 14 residues. The ends lost 5 bases at V and 6 bases at J; junction bases unmatched: 4. For the CDR3, the DNA is TGTGCCAGCAGCCCGGGACTAGCAGCCGGGGAGCTGTTTTTT. It encodes CASSPGLAAGELFF.

The chain combines TRBV9 with TRBJ2-6; TRBD2 agrees at 12 bases. Germline V CDR1 and CDR2: SGDLS, YYNGEE. The V gene end was trimmed by 0 bases and the J gene end by 2 bases; junction bases not matched to a gene: 0. The CDR3 has 17 residues. CDR3 in amino acids: CASSVGLAGAGANVLTF. CDR3 DNA: TGTGCCAGCAGCGTAGGACTAGCGGGAGCTGGGGCCAACGTCCTGACTTTC. The variable domain in full, with the rest retrieved from reference TRBV9 and TRBJ2-6, is DSGVTQTPKHLITATGQRVTLRCSPRSGDLSVYWYQQSLDQGLQFLIQYYNGEERAKGNILERFSAQQFPDLHSELNLSSLELGDSALYFCASSVGLAGAGANVLTFGAGSRLTVL.

This chain joins TRBV19 and TRBJ2-3; 9 nucleotides agree with TRBD2. Per germline, CDR1 LNHDA and CDR2 SQIVND (reference sequence). The CDR3 length is 14 residues. V dropped 6 bases and J dropped 4; count of bases not matched to a gene: 5. CDR3 in DNA: TGTGCCAGTAGGAGTAGCGGGGGATCAGATACGCAGTATTTT. Translation: CASRSSGGSDTQYF.

The chain joins TRBV6-6 to TRBJ1-1; no clear D gene. This CDR3 has 13 residues. Trimming took 5 bases from V and 0 from J, leaving 7 bases between them. Germline V gene sequence: CDR1 MNHNY, CDR2 SVGAGI (reference sequence). CDR3 DNA: TGTGCCAGCAGTCGGGTCATGAACACTGAAGCTTTCTTT. As protein: CASSRVMNTEAFF.

The V gene is TRBV7-2, the J gene TRBJ2-1; 7 bases fit TRBD2. The CDR3 runs to 13 residues. V lost 5 bases and J lost 7; bases outside the gene matches: 5. The V gene's germline CDR1 is SGHTA and CDR2 FQGNSA. Here the CDR3 reads CASSTNGGNEQFF. In DNA form, the CDR3 reads TGTGCCAGCAGCACCAACGGGGGGAATGAGCAGTTCTTC.

The genes are TRBV2 and TRBJ2-2; a weak D match, TRBD2 (6 bases). This CDR3 spans 12 amino acids. The V and J ends lost 10 bases and 6 bases respectively, with 12 bases between them. Germline CDR1 reads SNHLY; CDR2 reads FYNNEI. The CDR3 is CATRGSAGELFF. The CDR3 coding sequence is TGTGCCACCCGGGGGAGCGCCGGGGAGCTGTTTTTT.

This clone was observed a few times. The rearrangement joins TRBV5-4 to TRBJ2-5; perhaps TRBD2 as D (5 bases). The CDR3 spans 13 residues. Trimming took off 2 bases at V and 4 bases at J, with 9 bases between the two ends. CDR1 is SGHNT and CDR2 is YYREEE in the germline V gene (reference sequence). Written as DNA, the CDR3 is TGTGCCAGCAGCTTCGAGGCGGGAGAGACCCAGTACTTC. It specifies CASSFEAGETQYF.

This clone appeared a few times. The V and J genes are TRBV7-9 and TRBJ2-5; D unclear. Germline-derived CDR1 and CDR2 are SEHNR and FQNEAQ (reference sequence). V was pared by 1 base and J by 1 base, with 7 bases between. CDR3 length: 14 residues. CDR3 bases: TGTGCCAGCAGCTTAGGGGCAGTCCAAGAGACCCAGTACTTC. Protein sequence: CASSLGAVQETQYF.

Details on this clone: This sample includes further DNA sequences coding for the same CDR3. V is TRBV28 and J is TRBJ1-5; 9 bases fit TRBD1. The CDR3 covers 14 residues. Germline V gene sequence: CDR1 MDHEN, CDR2 SYDVKM. V lost 4 bases and J lost 7; bases outside the gene matches: 5. The CDR3 region is CASSSGQGDQPQHF. For the CDR3, the DNA is TGTGCCAGCAGTTCGGGACAGGGAGACCAGCCCCAGCATTTT.